This T cell receptor beta chain came from a study of T cells in Graves' hyperthyroidism and ophthalmopathy. The CDR3 length is 16 residues. V lost 2 bases and J lost 3, with 14 bases in between. Germline V gene lookup returns CDR1 LGHDT and CDR2 YNNKEL (reference sequence). This clonotype has ten or more counts. Researchers took RNA transcripts and amplified the TCR beta CDR3 regions from them. A set of HTBI primers served as the primers for a first-round RT-PCR of the TCR CDR3. TCRdb reprocessed the multiplex PCR reads with MiXCR, giving one entry per CDR3 protein. Of 300,000 to 400,000 distinct CDR3 sequences detected, about 18% appear once; the ten largest clones hold less than 45%.

This clonotype originated in a man in his late teens or twenties with Graves' ophthalmopathy. The specimen sequenced was blood. This sequence joins TRBV3-1 and TRBJ1-3; no firm D call. The DNA for the CDR3 is TGTGCCAGCAGCCAATATCGGCCTGCCGTTGGAAACACCATATATTTT. Amino acids: CASSQYRPAVGNTIYF.